This T cell receptor beta chain appears in the sequencing data of a study of shared clonotypes between healthy human individuals. The V gene lost 8 bases and the J gene lost 2 bases, with 13 bases spanning the gap. This CDR3 has 13 residues. CDR1 SGHRS and CDR2 YFSETQ come from the germline V gene. CD45RA-negative memory and CD45RA+ naive subsets were split from the CD4+ cells. General study points: As a rule, naive subsets had a larger estimated richness than memory subsets.

Note on this clone: Antigen specificity is unknown.

Using immunoSEQ multiplex PCR, the repertoire was profiled, and TCRdb retains in-frame clones only, with some absent. Found here are a few hundred thousand clones, roughly 97% of them singletons; the top ten hold about 0.06%. Sequenced: naive CD4+ T cells sorted from blood. Subset denoted: CD45RA+ positively selected. The source is a woman in her 30s in good health. The V and J genes are TRBV5-1 and TRBJ1-1, with D perhaps TRBD1 (6 bases). CDR3: CASYKGENTEAFF. In DNA, the CDR3 is TGCGCCAGTTATAAGGGGGAAAACACTGAAGCTTTCTTT. The full variable domain, rest sourced from reference TRBV5-1 and TRBJ1-1, is KAGVTQTPRYLIKTRGQQVTLSCSPISGHRSVSWYQQTPGQGLQFLFEYFSETQRNKGNFPGRFSGRQFSNSRSEMNVSTLELGDSALYLCASYKGENTEAFFGQGTRLTVV.